This T cell receptor (beta chain) came from a study of Ad26.COV2.S vaccination and SARS-CoV-2 variants. About the research overall: Enrolled in COV1001, the donor was in the Ad26.COV2.S trial arm, which received the vaccine. Once, or twice with 56 days between doses, Ad26.COV2.S was given intramuscularly.

Treatment described: around 19 received Ad26.COV2.S at low or high dose, single or two shots; about 5 received placebo; per-sample allocation not given. Collection of the samples took place on day 63 after the first injection of vaccine or placebo. This vaccine is an Ad26 vector that expresses the Wuhan-strain SARS-CoV-2 spike. Some clones are missing from TCRdb's copy, which holds only in-frame ones; the method was immunoSEQ multiplex PCR. The sample shows about 680,000 clones, roughly 90% of them seen only once. Findings and limits, study-wide: Whether participants received vaccine or placebo, their non-spike TCR breadth was similar.

Note on this clone: Its antigen remains unidentified.

V lost 2 bases, J lost 3 bases, and 10 bases lay in between. This CDR3 spans 15 amino acids. Looked up from germline, CDR1 is MNHEY and CDR2 is SVGAGI. Here the sequenced sample was peripheral blood, taken in a trial of Ad26.COV2.S vaccine versus placebo. This TCR came from a person between 18 and 60 years old who received the Ad26.COV2.S COVID-19 vaccine or a placebo. The V gene is TRBV6-5, the J gene TRBJ2-2; the D gene is possibly TRBD2 (6 bases). CDR3 residues: CASSYGGGYTGELFF. The CDR3 region has the DNA TGTGCCAGCAGTTACGGAGGAGGGTACACCGGGGAGCTGTTTTTT.